This entry lists 11 T cell receptor beta chains sequenced from one sample in a study of cytomegalovirus exposure and HLA in healthy donors. PCR involved 60 Vbeta and 13 Jbeta primers. Generated by immunoSEQ multiplex PCR, the TCRdb table keeps only in-frame clones and is missing some. The sample shows approximately 120,000 clones, approximately 80% of them seen only once. The sequenced material came from PBMCs. The receptors shown here come from a man aged 40-50 years in good health and CMV-seropositive.

The V call is TRBV7-3, the J call TRBJ2-2; D is unclear. The CDR3 consists of 13 residues. V lost 3 bases and J 5 bases, leaving 7 bases between the germline ends. CDR1 SGHTA and CDR2 FQGTGA come from the germline V gene. The CDR3 region is CASSFRGTGELFF. Written as DNA, the CDR3 is TGTGCCAGCAGCTTCCGAGGAACCGGGGAGCTGTTTTTT.

J is TRBJ2-6 and V is TRBV6-5; the D gene is possibly TRBD1 (6 bases). The CDR3 loop spans 15 amino acids. Germline V lookup: CDR1 MNHEY, CDR2 SVGAGI. The ends were cut back, 6 bases at V and 10 bases at J, with 19 bases in the middle. The DNA for the CDR3 is TGTGCCAGCAGCTACGCTAGAAGACAGGCTAACGTCCTGACTTTC. It specifies CASSYARRQANVLTF.

To note about this clone: In the same sample, other DNA sequences code for this CDR3. This chain joins TRBV19 and TRBJ1-5, with a possible D match to TRBD1 (6 bases). The ends were cut back, 7 bases at V and 0 bases at J, with 16 bases in the middle. The length of the CDR3 is 16 residues. The germline V gene encodes CDR1 LNHDA and CDR2 SQIVND (reference sequence). The DNA for the CDR3 is TGTGCCAGTATCCGGGGACAACCGGATAGCAATCAGCCCCAGCATTTT. This translates into CASIRGQPDSNQPQHF.

The DNA of the CDR3 is TGTGCCAGCAACACCGACAGGGGATTTTCTGAAGCTTTCTTT. Encoded protein: CASNTDRGFSEAFF. J is TRBJ1-1 and V is TRBV5-5; TRBD1 matches at 8 bases. J lost 6 bases, V lost 6 bases, and 10 bases had no gene match. This CDR3 has 14 amino acids. In germline, CDR1 is SGHKS, CDR2 YYEKEE (reference sequence).

The CDR3 region has the DNA TGCAGCGTTGAACGGGGGGGAACAGTCGGCTACACCTTC. Its translation: CSVERGGTVGYTF. J is TRBJ1-2 and V is TRBV29-1; D may be TRBD1 (5 bases). CDR1 and CDR2 (germline): SQVTM, ANQGSEA. V was cut by 2 bases and J by 8 bases, with 15 bases left in between. This CDR3 spans 13 amino acids.

The CDR3 loop is CASSQEPGSAPNYGYTF. CDR3 DNA: TGCGCCAGCAGCCAAGAGCCGGGGTCAGCGCCTAACTATGGCTACACCTTC. This sequence joins TRBV4-3 and TRBJ1-2; the D is unclear. The CDR3 is 17 amino acids. Per germline, CDR1 LGHNA and CDR2 YSLEER. Trimming left V 0 bases short and J 0 bases short, with 14 bases between.

The chain employs TRBV5-1 and TRBJ2-7; no clear D. The CDR3 runs to 14 residues. The V gene lost 0 bases and the J gene lost 2 bases, with 9 bases spanning the gap. CDR1 and CDR2 (germline): SGHRS, YFSETQ. CDR3 in amino acids: CASSLGGITYEQYF. In DNA form, the CDR3 reads TGCGCCAGCAGCTTGGGAGGAATAACCTACGAGCAGTACTTC.

This clone was found once. V and J are TRBV27 and TRBJ1-2; 8 bases fit TRBD1. The V segment lost 6 bases and the J segment 8 bases; nucleotides outside the gene matches: 8. This CDR3 has 13 residues. CDR1 and CDR2 (germline): MNHEY, SMNVEV (reference sequence). In nucleotides, the CDR3 is TGTGCCAGCAGAAAGACAGGGGTCGGAGGCTACACCTTC. Its protein is CASRKTGVGGYTF.

This clone has just a few counts. This chain connects TRBV2 to TRBJ2-5; TRBD1 might be the D (6 bases). Trimming took off 8 bases at V and 2 bases at J, with 12 bases between the two ends. The germline CDR1 and CDR2 sequences are SNHLY and FYNNEI. There are 13 residues in the CDR3. CDR3 coding DNA: TGTGCCAGCGCTCAAGGGGGTCAAGAGACCCAGTACTTC. Its translation is CASAQGGQETQYF.

Points on this clone: One end of the junction varies from germline; a read error may be responsible. The V call is TRBV7-9, the J call TRBJ2-7; TRBD1 might be the D (6 bases). The CDR3 spans 14 residues. Per germline, CDR1 SEHNR and CDR2 FQNEAQ (reference sequence). In DNA, the CDR3 is TGTTCCAGCAGCCCGGACAGAAACCCTTACGAGCAGTACTTC. It yields the protein CSSSPDRNPYEQYF.

The chain uses TRBV6-5 and TRBJ2-2, with D unresolved. The germline gives CDR1 MNHEY, CDR2 SVGAGI. The CDR3 has 11 amino acids. Trimming stripped 7 bases from V and 6 bases from J, with 6 bases between. The CDR3, as DNA: TGTGCCAGCAAGCTAGCCGGGGAGCTGTTTTTT. The encoded protein is CASKLAGELFF.